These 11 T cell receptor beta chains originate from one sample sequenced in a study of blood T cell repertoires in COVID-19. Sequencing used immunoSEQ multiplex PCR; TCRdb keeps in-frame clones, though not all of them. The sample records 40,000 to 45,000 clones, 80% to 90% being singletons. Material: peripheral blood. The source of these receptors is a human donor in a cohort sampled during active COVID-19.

This CDR3 is CASSRGGGGAFEQYF. The CDR3 DNA sequence: TGTGCCAGCAGCCGGGGTGGCGGGGGGGCCTTTGAGCAGTACTTC. The rearrangement links TRBV5-4 to TRBJ2-7; TRBD2 agrees at 9 bases. After removal of 4 bases from V and 7 bases from J, the junction contained 12 bases not matched to a gene. In germline, CDR1 is SGHNT, CDR2 YYREEE (reference sequence). This CDR3 spans 15 amino acids.

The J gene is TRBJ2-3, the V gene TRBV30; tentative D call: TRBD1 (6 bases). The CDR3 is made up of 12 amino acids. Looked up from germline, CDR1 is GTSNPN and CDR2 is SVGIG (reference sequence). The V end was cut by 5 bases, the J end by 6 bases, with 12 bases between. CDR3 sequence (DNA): TGTGCCTGGGGGGGAAGGGGGGATACGCAGTATTTT. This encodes CAWGGRGDTQYF. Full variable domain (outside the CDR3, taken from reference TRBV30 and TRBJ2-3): SQTIHQWPATLVQPVGSPLSLECTVEGTSNPNLYWYRQAAGRGLQLLFYSVGIGQISSEVPQNLSASRPQDRQFILSSKKLLLSDSGFYLCAWGGRGDTQYFGPGTRLTVL.

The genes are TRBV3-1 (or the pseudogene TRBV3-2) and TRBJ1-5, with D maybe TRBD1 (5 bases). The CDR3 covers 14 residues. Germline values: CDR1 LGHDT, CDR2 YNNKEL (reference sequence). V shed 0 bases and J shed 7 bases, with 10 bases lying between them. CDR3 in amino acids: CASSQDAGVQPQHF. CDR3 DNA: TGTGCCAGCAGCCAAGATGCGGGGGTCCAGCCCCAGCATTTT.

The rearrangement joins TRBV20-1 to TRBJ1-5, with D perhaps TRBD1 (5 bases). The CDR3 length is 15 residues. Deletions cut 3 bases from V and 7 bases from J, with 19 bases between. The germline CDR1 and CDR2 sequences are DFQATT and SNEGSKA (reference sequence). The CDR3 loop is CSASDSNRPAQPQHF. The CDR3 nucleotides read TGCAGTGCTAGTGACAGTAACAGGCCAGCGCAGCCCCAGCATTTT.

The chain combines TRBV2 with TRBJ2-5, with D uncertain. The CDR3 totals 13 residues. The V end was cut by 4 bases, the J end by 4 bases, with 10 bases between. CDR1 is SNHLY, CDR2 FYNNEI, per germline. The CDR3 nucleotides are TGTGCCAGCAGTGTCATAGGAGTAGAGACCCAGTACTTC. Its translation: CASSVIGVETQYF. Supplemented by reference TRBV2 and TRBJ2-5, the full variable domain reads EPEVTQTPSHQVTQMGQEVILRCVPISNHLYFYWYRQILGQKVEFLVSFYNNEISEKSEIFDDQFSVERPDGSNFTLKIRSTKLEDSAMYFCASSVIGVETQYFGPGTRLLVL.

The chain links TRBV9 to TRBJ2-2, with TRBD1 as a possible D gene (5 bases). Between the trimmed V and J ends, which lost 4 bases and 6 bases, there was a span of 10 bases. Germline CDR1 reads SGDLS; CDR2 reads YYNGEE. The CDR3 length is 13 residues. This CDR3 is CASSSQGSGELFF. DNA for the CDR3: TGTGCCAGCAGCTCGCAGGGATCCGGGGAGCTGTTTTTT. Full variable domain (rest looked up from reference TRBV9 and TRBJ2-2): DSGVTQTPKHLITATGQRVTLRCSPRSGDLSVYWYQQSLDQGLQFLIQYYNGEERAKGNILERFSAQQFPDLHSELNLSSLELGDSALYFCASSSQGSGELFFGEGSRLTVL.

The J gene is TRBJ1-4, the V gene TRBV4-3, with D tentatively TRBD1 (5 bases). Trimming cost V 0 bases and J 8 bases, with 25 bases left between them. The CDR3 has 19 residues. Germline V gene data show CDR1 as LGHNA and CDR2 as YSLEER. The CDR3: CASSQDGKSGWDWDEKLFF. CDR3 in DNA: TGCGCCAGCAGCCAAGACGGTAAAAGCGGTTGGGACTGGGACGAAAAACTGTTTTTT.

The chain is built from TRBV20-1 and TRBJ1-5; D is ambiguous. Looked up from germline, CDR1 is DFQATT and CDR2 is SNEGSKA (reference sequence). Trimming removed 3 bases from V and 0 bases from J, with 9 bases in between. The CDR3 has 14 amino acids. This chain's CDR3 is CSASYGYSNQPQHF. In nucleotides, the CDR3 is TGCAGTGCTAGTTACGGTTATAGCAATCAGCCCCAGCATTTT.

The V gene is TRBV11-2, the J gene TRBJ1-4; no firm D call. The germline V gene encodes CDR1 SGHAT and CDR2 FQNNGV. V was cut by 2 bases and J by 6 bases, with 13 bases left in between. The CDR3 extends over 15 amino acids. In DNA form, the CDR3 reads TGTGCCAGCAGCTTACCATACACACGGGATGAAAAACTGTTTTTT. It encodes CASSLPYTRDEKLFF.

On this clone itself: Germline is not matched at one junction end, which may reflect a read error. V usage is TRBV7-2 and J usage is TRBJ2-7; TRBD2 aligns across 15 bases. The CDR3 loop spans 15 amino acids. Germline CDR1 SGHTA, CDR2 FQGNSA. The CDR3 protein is CASSPSGTSGRQVDF. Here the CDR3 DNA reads TGTGCCAGCAGCCCATCCGGGACTAGCGGGAGGCAGGTGGACTTC.

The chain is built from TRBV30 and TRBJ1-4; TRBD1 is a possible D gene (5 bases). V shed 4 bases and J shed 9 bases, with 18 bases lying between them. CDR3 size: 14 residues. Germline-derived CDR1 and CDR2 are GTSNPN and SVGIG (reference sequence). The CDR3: CAWIPGPGEKKLFF. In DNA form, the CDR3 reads TGTGCCTGGATACCCGGGCCGGGGGAGAAAAAACTGTTTTTT.